The source of this TCR beta chain is a study of identical twins. This clonotype was counted many times. Its cognate antigen is unknown. The study's findings and limits: The abundant beta clonotypes from cord blood had fewer insertions, and memory repertoires had none of this.

There were only healthy Caucasians among the donors. A template switching step contributed a universal primer site, while unique molecular identifiers were present in the cDNA. TCRdb processed the 5' RACE reads anew with MiXCR; each CDR3 protein has one entry. The table records approximately 670,000 distinct CDR3 sequences, 5.5% to 6.5% of them present only once. The germline V gene has CDR1 SEHNR and CDR2 FQNEAQ (reference sequence). Trimming at V came to 5 bases and at J to 1 base, leaving 11 bases not matched to a gene. The CDR3 is made up of 17 amino acids. The TCR originated in a man between 18 and 35 years old in good health. The chain carries TRBV7-9 and TRBJ2-1, with 7 bases matching TRBD2. Sequencing was done on a sample of naive T cells sorted from blood. The CDR3 protein is CASSGRAGVRSYNEQFF. CDR3 coding DNA: TGTGCCAGCAGCGGTCGGGCGGGAGTTCGGTCCTACAATGAGCAGTTCTTC.